This paragraph reports one TCR beta chain. Its antigen remains unknown. These data are taken from a study of shared clonotypes between healthy human individuals. Whole-study findings and limits: Clonotypes which were not shared had lower generation probabilities than clonotypes that all four donors shared.

Using immunoSEQ multiplex PCR, the repertoire was profiled, and TCRdb retains in-frame clones only, with some absent. This sample carries 1,500,000 or so clones, roughly 98.5% of them seen once, and the ten largest clones take over 0.3%. CDR3 length: 14 amino acids. With 0 bases removed from V and 3 bases from J, the gap between germline ends came to 9 bases. Germline V gene sequence: CDR1 SGDLS, CDR2 YYNGEE. Specimen: naive CD4+ T cells sorted from blood. Regarding subset: CD45RA+ positively selected. This sequence was found in a man aged 25-40 years in good health. This chain links TRBV9 with TRBJ2-5; D remains ambiguous. CDR3 loop: CASSVEGLKETQYF. For the CDR3, the DNA is TGTGCCAGCAGCGTAGAAGGCTTAAAAGAGACCCAGTACTTC.